This entry describes one T cell receptor beta chain. What it binds is not known. This entry comes from a study of blood T cells in healthy people across ages. Overall study findings and caveats: Diversity estimates drawn from one million T cells were deemed underestimates. The fall in TCR beta diversity per million T cells was roughly linear with age.

For the second PCR, which ran for roughly 6 to 12 cycles, a sample-barcoded 5' primer and a J-beta primer mix were used. Via MiXCR, TCRdb re-called the 5' RACE reads, giving one row per CDR3 protein. The sample lists under 2,000,000 distinct CDR3 sequences, about 49% occurring once. The study drew donors from healthy Caucasian individuals in Russia aged roughly 6 to 90. Each donor supplied roughly 10 milliliters of peripheral blood. In germline, CDR1 is MDHEN, CDR2 SYDVKM. Trimming pared 3 bases from V and 7 bases from J, leaving 23 bases between. The CDR3 contains 17 residues. The TCR comes from a woman aged 40 to 50 in good health. The sample consisted of blood. The chain employs TRBV28 and TRBJ2-3, with D hard to call. In DNA, the CDR3 is TGTGCCAGCAGTTTTTCCCCTCTCTCGAGAACTACATATACGCAGTATTTT. Encoded protein: CASSFSPLSRTTYTQYF.